This is a list of T cell receptor beta chains from one sample in a study of blood T cell repertoires in COVID-19. Some clones are missing from TCRdb's copy, which holds only in-frame ones; the method was immunoSEQ multiplex PCR. The repertoire includes about 41,000 clones, more than 75% of them detected once, and roughly 5% sits in the top ten. The sample was peripheral blood. The receptors come from a human donor in a cohort sampled during active COVID-19. CDR3s include the opening cysteine and the closing phenylalanine or tryptophan. Each record gives: J gene, D gene, V gene, clone size, CDR3 protein, CDR3 DNA. A D gene is named only where the DNA matches it firmly. Clone size is stated in some rows and not others, as once, few, many or a class when expanded.

j_gene: TRBJ2-1; d_gene: -; v_gene: TRBV28; abundance: -; CDR3aa: CASSLWTEALAANNEQFF; CDR3nt: TGTGCCAGCAGTTTATGGACTGAGGCGCTAGCAGCAAACAATGAGCAGTTCTTC
j_gene: TRBJ1-2; d_gene: TRBD1; v_gene: TRBV6-5; abundance: once; CDR3aa: CATGTGVNYGYTF; CDR3nt: TGTGCCACCGGGACAGGGGTTAACTATGGCTACACCTTC
j_gene: TRBJ2-2; d_gene: TRBD2; v_gene: TRBV27; abundance: -; CDR3aa: CASSSWGSGSQTGELFF; CDR3nt: TGTGCCAGCAGTTCATGGGGTAGCGGGAGTCAAACCGGGGAGCTGTTTTTT
j_gene: TRBJ1-6; d_gene: TRBD1; v_gene: TRBV6-6; abundance: -; CDR3aa: CASSGNRGDNSPLHF; CDR3nt: TGTGCCAGCAGTGGAAACAGGGGGGACAATTCACCCCTCCACTTT
j_gene: TRBJ1-2; d_gene: -; v_gene: TRBV28; abundance: -; CDR3aa: CASSDGTLSFLGYTF; CDR3nt: TGTGCCAGCTCAGACGGGACATTGTCCTTTCTTGGCTACACCTTC
j_gene: TRBJ2-6; d_gene: -; v_gene: TRBV5-4; abundance: -; CDR3aa: CASSLAGQGLSGANVLTF; CDR3nt: TGTGCCAGCAGCTTGGCGGGTCAGGGCCTCTCTGGGGCCAACGTCCTGACTTTC
j_gene: TRBJ2-7; d_gene: -; v_gene: TRBV25-1; abundance: -; CDR3aa: CASTAGIGYEQYF; CDR3nt: TGTGCCAGCACAGCAGGGATAGGGTACGAGCAGTACTTC
j_gene: TRBJ2-7; d_gene: -; v_gene: TRBV28; abundance: -; CDR3aa: CASINRRNYEQYF; CDR3nt: TGTGCCAGCATAAATAGGAGAAACTACGAGCAGTACTTC
j_gene: TRBJ2-3; d_gene: TRBD2; v_gene: TRBV18; abundance: -; CDR3aa: CASSPKSGSADTQYF; CDR3nt: TGTGCCAGCTCACCCAAGAGCGGGAGCGCAGATACGCAGTATTTT
j_gene: TRBJ2-7; d_gene: TRBD1; v_gene: TRBV28; abundance: -; CDR3aa: CASSFADRGGGQYF; CDR3nt: TGTGCCAGCAGTTTTGCGGACAGGGGCGGTGGTCAGTACTTC
j_gene: TRBJ2-7; d_gene: -; v_gene: TRBV5-1; abundance: -; CDR3aa: CASSFEVAYEQYF; CDR3nt: TGCGCCAGCAGCTTCGAAGTAGCCTACGAGCAGTACTTC
j_gene: TRBJ1-3; d_gene: -; v_gene: TRBV4-2; abundance: -; CDR3aa: CASSQVDNSGNTIYF; CDR3nt: TGTGCCAGCAGCCAAGTCGACAACTCTGGAAACACCATATATTTT
j_gene: TRBJ2-2; d_gene: -; v_gene: TRBV2; abundance: -; CDR3aa: CASSDRAPRAGELFF; CDR3nt: TGTGCCAGCAGTGACAGGGCCCCCCGGGCCGGGGAGCTGTTTTTT
j_gene: TRBJ2-7; d_gene: -; v_gene: TRBV15; abundance: -; CDR3aa: CATSGRLGEQYF; CDR3nt: TGTGCCACCAGCGGGAGACTGGGCGAGCAGTACTTC
j_gene: TRBJ1-1; d_gene: -; v_gene: TRBV28; abundance: few; CDR3aa: CASLGGVENTEAFF; CDR3nt: TGTGCCAGTCTTGGGGGCGTGGAGAACACTGAAGCTTTCTTT
j_gene: TRBJ1-3; d_gene: -; v_gene: TRBV19; abundance: -; CDR3aa: CASSILGDPRSGNTIYF; CDR3nt: TGTGCCAGTAGTATCCTAGGGGATCCCCGCTCTGGAAACACCATATATTTT
j_gene: TRBJ1-6; d_gene: TRBD1; v_gene: TRBV5-6; abundance: -; CDR3aa: CASSLGQGYNSPLHF; CDR3nt: TGTGCCAGCAGCTTGGGACAGGGGTATAATTCACCCCTCCACTTT
j_gene: TRBJ2-2; d_gene: -; v_gene: TRBV30; abundance: few; CDR3aa: CACQPARLGGELFF; CDR3nt: TGTGCCTGCCAGCCAGCTAGGTTGGGCGGGGAGCTGTTTTTT